This T cell receptor (beta chain) was sequenced during a study of T cell responses to AZD1222 COVID-19 vaccine. General study findings and limits: Within unmutated variant regions lay the reported targets of nearly half of spike-specific TCRs.

V shed 6 bases, J shed 8 bases, and the junction held 8 bases outside the gene matches. This CDR3 is built from 13 residues. Clones were read by immunoSEQ multiplex PCR, and TCRdb kept only the in-frame ones, dropping some. The table records around 260,000 clones, 85% to 95% of them present only once. Details on this clone: Its antigen remains unidentified.

This receptor was taken from an adult in good health. Specimen: peripheral blood, collected on day 0 of AZD1222 vaccination. This chain connects TRBV12-3 or TRBV12-4 to TRBJ1-2; TRBD1 matches at 8 bases. The CDR3 spells CASSPQGAGGYTF. The CDR3 DNA follows: TGTGCCAGCAGCCCTCAGGGGGCGGGGGGCTACACCTTC.